This T cell receptor (beta chain) was identified in a study of neurological immune-mediated disorders. On the study more broadly: The approximately 35 multiple sclerosis patients comprised some 30 that were relapsing-remitting and 3 that were secondary progressive. Notes on the study in general: Private repertoires in all groups were suggested by the finding that expanded clones across subjects shared no CDR3 amino acid sequences.

The germline V gene encodes CDR1 SGHTA and CDR2 FQGTGA. V lost 0 bases to trimming and J lost 8 bases; unmatched junction nucleotides: 6. The CDR3 covers 14 residues. From 15-18 subjects, each sequencing run yielded over 170 million TCR-beta sequences. TCRdb reprocessed the 5' RACE reads via MiXCR and lists one record per CDR3 protein. Here the sample spans tens of thousands of distinct CDR3 sequences, approximately 3.9% being singletons. This clonotype was picked up many times. Its target is unknown. The sequenced sample consisted of PBMCs. The receptor's source is a man aged 30 to 45 with multiple sclerosis. The V call is TRBV7-3, the J call TRBJ1-2; 7 positions match TRBD1. The CDR3 here is CASSLTGGAEGYTF. The CDR3 DNA sequence: TGTGCCAGCAGCTTAACAGGGGGCGCAGAGGGCTACACCTTC.